Shown below are 25 T cell receptor beta chains from a single sample sequenced in a study of T cell responses to AZD1222 COVID-19 vaccine. The table came from immunoSEQ multiplex PCR; TCRdb's copy has only in-frame clones and leaves some out. Here the sample spans roughly 100,000 clones, over 70% being singletons. The specimen comprised peripheral blood, sampled on day 0 of AZD1222 vaccination. Receptors originate from an adult in good health.

About this clone itself: This could be a read error, since a much larger clone is one nucleotide away. The chain recombines TRBV7-2 with TRBJ2-1; 14 bases line up with TRBD2. The V gene's germline CDR1 is SGHTA and CDR2 FQGNSA. With V trimmed by 1 base and J by 8 bases, 1 base remained unmatched. This CDR3 is 15 amino acids long. CDR3 in DNA: TGTGCCAGCAGCTTAGGACTAGCGGGAGGGGATGAGCAGTTCTTC. This encodes CASSLGLAGGDEQFF. Based on the CDR3 plus reference TRBV7-2 and TRBJ2-1, the full variable domain is GAGVSQSPSNKVTEKGKDVELRCDPISGHTALYWYRQSLGQGLEFLIYFQGNSAPDKSGLPSDRFSAERTGGSVSTLTIQRTQQEDSAVYLCASSLGLAGGDEQFFGPGTRLTVL.

This clone is a singleton in its sample. V and J are TRBV7-9 and TRBJ2-1, with D possibly being TRBD2 (5 bases). The CDR3 consists of 14 residues. From germline, CDR1 is SEHNR and CDR2 FQNEAQ (reference sequence). With 8 bases removed from V and 4 bases from J, the gap between germline ends came to 15 bases. The CDR3, as DNA: TGTGCCAGCGGCAACCTCCGGGATTACAATGAGCAGTTCTTC. Its translation is CASGNLRDYNEQFF.

This clone was seen just once. The chain combines TRBV24-1 with TRBJ2-7, with D possibly being TRBD1 (6 bases). Trimming left V 2 bases short and J 9 bases short, with 19 bases between. The germline CDR1 and CDR2 sequences are KGHDR and SFDVKD. This CDR3 region has 15 residues. The CDR3 region is CATSDSGADPRRQYF. The CDR3 coding sequence is TGTGCCACCAGTGATTCAGGGGCCGACCCCCGACGGCAGTACTTC.

This clone appeared a few times. This chain uses TRBV3-1 (or the pseudogene TRBV3-2) with TRBJ2-1; D gene ambiguous. V gave up 4 bases and J gave up 10 bases, with 14 bases separating them. Germline loops: CDR1 LGHDT, CDR2 YNNKEL (reference sequence). The CDR3 is 13 amino acids. The CDR3 protein is CASSLWSVGEQFF. The CDR3 DNA reads as TGTGCCAGCAGCCTGTGGTCGGTAGGAGAGCAGTTCTTC.

V and J are TRBV18 and TRBJ1-1; 8 bases match TRBD1. The CDR3 runs 15 residues. From germline, CDR1 is KGHSH and CDR2 LQKENI. The V segment lost 2 bases and the J segment 6 bases; nucleotides outside the gene matches: 8. The CDR3 nucleotides are TGTGCCAGCTCACCAAGCCAGGGGGCGCGGGCTGAAGCTTTCTTT. The encoded protein is CASSPSQGARAEAFF.

This clone is judged medium-sized. The chain combines TRBV7-2 with TRBJ2-7; 10 nucleotides match TRBD1. Per germline, CDR1 SGHTA and CDR2 FQGNSA. V lost 5 bases to trimming and J lost 7 bases; unmatched junction nucleotides: 11. The CDR3 runs 15 residues. This CDR3 is CASSPRGQGMEEQYF. CDR3 coding DNA: TGTGCCAGCAGCCCTCGGGGACAGGGGATGGAGGAGCAGTACTTC.

The rearrangement uses TRBV5-1 and TRBJ2-7; D is unresolved. The germline V gene encodes CDR1 SGHRS and CDR2 YFSETQ. V lost 4 bases and J 6 bases, leaving 11 bases between the germline ends. CDR3 length: 12 amino acids. In DNA, the CDR3 is TGCGCCAGCAGCCCCCCTTCCCCCGAGCAGTACTTC. Amino acids: CASSPPSPEQYF.

The rearrangement links TRBV7-9 to TRBJ2-5; weak D call: TRBD1 (6 bases). The CDR3 sequence is 12 residues long. V gave up 7 bases and J gave up 5 bases, with 11 bases separating them. Germline CDR1 reads SEHNR; CDR2 reads FQNEAQ (reference sequence). CDR3 residues: CASTAQGETQYF. The DNA of the CDR3 is TGTGCCAGCACCGCGCAGGGGGAGACCCAGTACTTC.

V gene TRBV28 combines with J gene TRBJ2-2, with 13 bases lining up with TRBD2. Germline values: CDR1 MDHEN, CDR2 SYDVKM. The CDR3 consists of 17 residues. V lost 3 bases, J lost 4 bases, and 5 bases stayed unmatched. The CDR3 spells CASSFLGLAGVTGELFF. The CDR3 DNA sequence: TGTGCCAGCAGTTTCCTCGGACTAGCGGGAGTCACCGGGGAGCTGTTTTTT.

This chain connects TRBV24-1 to TRBJ2-1; possibly TRBD1 or TRBD2 for D (5 bases each). Per the germline V gene, CDR1 is KGHDR and CDR2 is SFDVKD. The CDR3 is made up of 13 amino acids. V lost 5 bases, J lost 5 bases, and 9 bases lay in between. In DNA form, the CDR3 reads TGTGCCACCAGTGGGGGGAGCAACAATGAGCAGTTCTTC. Amino acids: CATSGGSNNEQFF.

The chain is built from TRBV12-5 and TRBJ2-3; 10 positions agree with TRBD2. The CDR3 totals 16 residues. CDR1 is LGHNT and CDR2 is FRNRAP in the germline V gene. J was trimmed by 2 bases and V by 5 bases; bases with no gene match: 7. CDR3 residues: CASGPGTSAYTDTQYF. CDR3 bases: TGTGCTAGTGGTCCGGGGACTAGCGCTTACACAGATACGCAGTATTTT. Drawing the rest from reference TRBV12-5 and TRBJ2-3, the complete variable domain is DARVTQTPRHKVTEMGQEVTMRCQPILGHNTVFWYRQTMMQGLELLAYFRNRAPLDDSGMPKDRFSAEMPDATLATLKIQPSEPRDSAVYFCASGPGTSAYTDTQYFGPGTRLTVL.

This clone was seen once. This chain uses TRBV7-9 with TRBJ1-2, with no clear D. Germline V gene data show CDR1 as SEHNR and CDR2 as FQNEAQ (reference sequence). V lost 5 bases and J lost 4, with 8 bases in between. This CDR3 region has 12 residues. The CDR3: CASSPSIYGYTF. Written as DNA, the CDR3 is TGTGCCAGCAGCCCCTCCATCTATGGCTACACCTTC. The full variable domain, with the rest looked up from reference TRBV7-9 and TRBJ1-2, is DTGVSQNPRHKITKRGQNVTFRCDPISEHNRLYWYRQTLGQGPEFLTYFQNEAQLEKSRLLSDRFSAERPKGSFSTLEIQRTEQGDSAMYLCASSPSIYGYTFGSGTRLTVV.

The rearrangement joins TRBV7-2 to TRBJ1-5; D perhaps matches TRBD1 (6 bases). Germline V gene data show CDR1 as SGHTA and CDR2 as FQGNSA. Trimming pared 5 bases from V and 4 bases from J, leaving 15 bases between. The CDR3 totals 15 residues. CDR3 in amino acids: CASSPDRNRNQPQHF. CDR3 bases: TGTGCCAGCAGCCCTGACAGGAACAGGAATCAGCCCCAGCATTTT.

V is TRBV27 and J is TRBJ1-4, with unresolved D. The CDR3 covers 14 residues. Germline CDR1 and CDR2: MNHEY and SMNVEV (reference sequence). The V end lost 4 bases, the J end lost 4 bases, and 10 bases lay between the germline ends. Here the CDR3 DNA reads TGTGCCAGCAGTTCAGTTAGGGTTAATGAAAAACTGTTTTTT. This encodes CASSSVRVNEKLFF.

The chain couples TRBV4-1 to TRBJ2-3; no firm D call. Germline CDR1 reads MGHRA; CDR2 reads YSYEKL. The germline V and J ends were trimmed by 3 bases and 5 bases, with 12 bases remaining between them. The CDR3 is 14 amino acids. In nucleotides, the CDR3 is TGCGCCAGCAGCCAGGGCCCTGCCGGAGATACGCAGTATTTT. Protein sequence: CASSQGPAGDTQYF.

The gene calls are TRBV5-8 and TRBJ1-4; D uncertain. V was trimmed by 5 bases and J by 4 bases, leaving 15 bases between them. Germline V gene lookup returns CDR1 SGHTS and CDR2 YDEGEE. The CDR3 sequence is 15 residues long. CDR3 bases: TGTGCCAGCAGGCCTAGGTCGACTTTTAATGAAAAACTGTTTTTT. It codes for CASRPRSTFNEKLFF.

The V and J genes are TRBV19 and TRBJ1-5, with no clear D. V was shortened by 6 bases and J by 6 bases, with 15 bases between the two germline ends. This CDR3 has 14 amino acids. The V gene's germline CDR1 is LNHDA and CDR2 SQIVND (reference sequence). In DNA form, the CDR3 reads TGTGCCAGTAGGAGGGAGGGAGGGAGTCAGCCCCAGCATTTT. Translating it yields CASRREGGSQPQHF.

V gene TRBV18 combines with J gene TRBJ1-2, with D possibly TRBD1 on 5 matching bases. This CDR3 is 14 amino acids long. Germline V gives CDR1 KGHSH, CDR2 LQKENI. Trimming left V 6 bases short and J 5 bases short, with 16 bases between. The DNA for the CDR3 is TGTGCCAGCTCGCGAGTCGGGGGTGATTATGGCTACACCTTC. It yields the protein CASSRVGGDYGYTF.

This clone was seen only a few times. The chain couples TRBV11-2 to TRBJ2-3; 11 nucleotides align to TRBD2. Germline V gene lookup returns CDR1 SGHAT and CDR2 FQNNGV. V was pared by 6 bases and J by 2 bases, with 4 bases of the junction left unmatched. The CDR3 contains 15 residues. This CDR3 reads CASRLTSGITDTQYF. The CDR3 DNA follows: TGTGCCAGCAGACTGACTAGCGGGATCACAGATACGCAGTATTTT.

CDR3 loop: CASSTTRAEAFF. The CDR3 bases are TGTGCCAGCAGTACAACCCGGGCTGAAGCTTTCTTT. The chain has TRBV6-5 and TRBJ1-1; D not certain. Germline values: CDR1 MNHEY, CDR2 SVGAGI. The V end lost 5 bases, the J end lost 6 bases, and 10 bases lay between the germline ends. The CDR3 is 12 amino acids.

This clone was recorded a few times. The chain uses TRBV7-2 and TRBJ1-6, with D perhaps TRBD1 (5 bases). Germline V CDR1 and CDR2: SGHTA, FQGNSA. The CDR3 covers 16 residues. V was trimmed by 2 bases and J by 3 bases, leaving 11 bases between them. In nucleotides, the CDR3 is TGTGCCAGCAGCTTATCGGGGCAGTTCTATAATTCACCCCTCCACTTT. This encodes CASSLSGQFYNSPLHF.

The V and J genes are TRBV6-5 and TRBJ2-7; TRBD1 matches 10 bases. The CDR3 length is 12 residues. Germline CDR1 and CDR2: MNHEY and SVGAGI. With V trimmed by 8 bases and J by 3 bases, 1 base remained unmatched. CDR3 residues: CASGTGVYEQYF. The CDR3 bases are TGTGCCAGCGGGACAGGGGTCTACGAGCAGTACTTC.

The chain joins TRBV21-1 to TRBJ2-7; the D call TRBD2 from the table was never checked on the DNA. TRBV21-1 is reported as a pseudogene. The CDR3 spans 12 residues. The CDR3 nucleotides read TGTGCCAGCAGCAAAGAGGCGGGGGACGGAGACTTC. Translating gives CASSKEAGDGDF.

This chain joins TRBV30 and TRBJ1-5; 9 bases fit TRBD1. The junction had 4 bases not matched to a gene; V was cut back by 3 bases and J by 1 base. Germline CDR1 is GTSNPN and CDR2 is SVGIG (reference sequence). This CDR3 contains 15 residues. CDR3 sequence: CAWSTGGGSNQPQHF. The CDR3 DNA sequence: TGTGCCTGGAGCACAGGGGGCGGGAGCAATCAGCCCCAGCATTTT.

The J gene is TRBJ2-7, the V gene TRBV29-1; 12 nucleotides align to TRBD2. Trimming took 1 base from V and 5 from J; bases not matched to a gene: 3. CDR1 and CDR2 (germline): SQVTM, ANQGSEA. The CDR3 has 14 residues. The DNA for the CDR3 is TGCAGCGTTGAAGGACTAGCGGGGGTGGACGAGCAGTACTTC. This sequence encodes CSVEGLAGVDEQYF.